Listed below are T cell receptor beta chains from one sample, sequenced in a study of breast tumors, draining lymph nodes, adjacent tissues. TCRdb processed the multiplex PCR reads anew with MiXCR; each CDR3 protein has one entry. The data contain about 94,000 distinct CDR3 sequences, around 29% of them singletons. Sequenced material: axillary lymph node tissue. Receptor source: a female donor with breast cancer. Some clones in this sample may be carry-over from other donors' samples. CDR3s include the opening cysteine and the closing phenylalanine or tryptophan. D genes are given only for firm matches. Size is omitted from some rows. Given values are once, few, many or a class for expanded clones.

v_gene: TRBV29-1; j_gene: TRBJ2-6; d_gene: TRBD1; abundance: many; CDR3aa: CSVTVQGASFGANVLTF; CDR3nt: TGCAGCGTTACGGTCCAGGGGGCGTCGTTTGGGGCCAACGTCCTGACTTTC
v_gene: TRBV5-4; j_gene: TRBJ2-3; d_gene: NA; abundance: many; CDR3aa: CASSLAGGTSTDTQYF; CDR3nt: TGTGCCAGCAGCTTGGCCGGCGGGACTAGCACAGATACGCAGTATTTT
v_gene: TRBV20-1; j_gene: TRBJ2-3; d_gene: TRBD2; abundance: many; CDR3aa: CSASFGRGPSTDTQYF; CDR3nt: TGCAGTGCTAGCTTCGGGAGGGGACCGAGCACAGATACGCAGTATTTT
v_gene: TRBV4-1; j_gene: TRBJ2-5; d_gene: TRBD1; abundance: many; CDR3aa: CASSQGAQGPRVETQYF; CDR3nt: TGCGCCAGCAGCCAAGGCGCACAGGGGCCTCGAGTAGAGACCCAGTACTTC
v_gene: TRBV19; j_gene: TRBJ1-6; d_gene: NA; abundance: many; CDR3aa: CASSPGGGSPLHF; CDR3nt: TGTGCCAGTAGTCCGGGGGGCGGGTCACCCCTCCACTTT
v_gene: TRBV6-6; j_gene: TRBJ2-5; d_gene: NA; abundance: few; CDR3aa: CASSYMTGGEQYFGPGTTETQYF; CDR3nt: NA
v_gene: TRBV7-2; j_gene: TRBJ2-3; d_gene: TRBD2; abundance: many; CDR3aa: CASGGRARADTQYF; CDR3nt: TGTGCCAGCGGGGGGAGGGCCAGGGCAGATACGCAGTATTTT
v_gene: TRBV6-6; j_gene: TRBJ2-7; d_gene: NA; abundance: many; CDR3aa: CASSHSSGFSHEQYF; CDR3nt: TGTGCCAGCAGTCACTCCTCCGGCTTTTCCCACGAGCAGTACTTC
v_gene: TRBV14; j_gene: TRBJ2-1; d_gene: TRBD1; abundance: once; CDR3aa: CASSQRQGGHNEQFF; CDR3nt: TGTGCCAGCAGCCAACGACAGGGTGGGCACAATGAGCAGTTCTTC
v_gene: TRBV27; j_gene: TRBJ2-7; d_gene: NA; abundance: many; CDR3aa: CASSFTGGAYEQYF; CDR3nt: TGTGCCAGCAGTTTCACCGGGGGCGCTTACGAGCAGTACTTC
v_gene: TRBV4-2; j_gene: TRBJ2-3; d_gene: TRBD2; abundance: many; CDR3aa: CASSQLPGTSGMNTQYF; CDR3nt: TGTGCCAGCAGCCAGCTACCCGGGACTAGCGGGATGAATACGCAGTATTTT
v_gene: TRBV5-1; j_gene: TRBJ1-1; d_gene: NA; abundance: NA; CDR3aa: CASSLLGQSTEAFF; CDR3nt: TGCGCCAGCAGCTTGCTTGGGCAGAGCACTGAAGCTTTCTTT
v_gene: TRBV30; j_gene: TRBJ2-5; d_gene: NA; abundance: few; CDR3aa: CAWSVNPRWETQYF; CDR3nt: TGTGCCTGGAGTGTAAACCCCCGATGGGAGACCCAGTACTTC
v_gene: TRBV28; j_gene: TRBJ1-5; d_gene: TRBD1; abundance: many; CDR3aa: CASSTGARFQPQHF; CDR3nt: TGTGCCAGCAGCACAGGGGCGCGGTTTCAGCCCCAGCATTTT
v_gene: TRBV5-1; j_gene: TRBJ2-7; d_gene: TRBD2; abundance: NA; CDR3aa: CASSLYRREGDEQYF; CDR3nt: TGCGCCAGCAGCTTGTATCGGCGGGAGGGCGACGAGCAGTACTTC
v_gene: TRBV5-6; j_gene: TRBJ2-7; d_gene: NA; abundance: many; CDR3aa: CASRLTATAEQYF; CDR3nt: TGTGCCAGCAGATTGACGGCAACCGCGGAGCAGTACTTC
v_gene: TRBV11-1; j_gene: TRBJ2-5; d_gene: NA; abundance: NA; CDR3aa: CASRLGSNQETQYF; CDR3nt: TGTGCCAGCAGATTAGGGAGCAATCAAGAGACCCAGTACTTC
v_gene: TRBV11-2; j_gene: TRBJ1-5; d_gene: TRBD1; abundance: many; CDR3aa: CASSAQGANQPQHF; CDR3nt: TGTGCCAGCAGCGCACAGGGGGCAAATCAGCCCCAGCATTTT
v_gene: TRBV4-2; j_gene: TRBJ1-2; d_gene: TRBD1; abundance: many; CDR3aa: CASSQETGGVGYTF; CDR3nt: TGTGCCAGCAGCCAAGAGACAGGGGGCGTTGGCTACACCTTC
v_gene: TRBV18; j_gene: TRBJ2-3; d_gene: TRBD2; abundance: many; CDR3aa: CASSPGLAGADTQYF; CDR3nt: TGTGCCAGCTCACCTGGACTAGCGGGGGCAGATACGCAGTATTTT
v_gene: TRBV13; j_gene: TRBJ2-1; d_gene: NA; abundance: NA; CDR3aa: CASSSLQEYDSYNEQFF; CDR3nt: TGTGCCAGCAGCTCCTTACAGGAATACGACTCCTACAATGAGCAGTTCTTC
v_gene: TRBV6-6; j_gene: TRBJ2-7; d_gene: NA; abundance: NA; CDR3aa: CASSYYRAAGSYEQYF; CDR3nt: TGTGCCAGCAGTTACTACAGAGCGGCAGGCTCCTACGAGCAGTACTTC
v_gene: TRBV5-1; j_gene: TRBJ2-5; d_gene: NA; abundance: NA; CDR3aa: CASSPHGVKGTQYF; CDR3nt: TGCGCCAGCAGCCCGCACGGGGTCAAAGGGACCCAGTACTTC
v_gene: TRBV6-1; j_gene: TRBJ2-2; d_gene: NA; abundance: many; CDR3aa: CASSETGERDTGELFF; CDR3nt: TGTGCCAGCAGTGAAACAGGAGAGAGGGACACCGGGGAGCTGTTTTTT
v_gene: TRBV20-1; j_gene: TRBJ1-2; d_gene: TRBD1; abundance: many; CDR3aa: CSASWTGSEGYTF; CDR3nt: TGCAGTGCTTCTTGGACAGGGTCAGAGGGCTACACCTTC
v_gene: TRBV24-1; j_gene: TRBJ2-2; d_gene: TRBD2; abundance: few; CDR3aa: CATSDLGGLDSNTGELFF; CDR3nt: TGTGCCACCAGTGATTTGGGGGGACTAGACAGTAACACCGGGGAGCTGTTTTTT
v_gene: TRBV7-6; j_gene: TRBJ1-4; d_gene: NA; abundance: many; CDR3aa: CASSLTAGIGEKLFF; CDR3nt: TGTGCCAGCAGCTTAACTGCAGGGATTGGGGAAAAACTGTTTTTT
v_gene: TRBV20-1; j_gene: TRBJ2-5; d_gene: TRBD1; abundance: many; CDR3aa: CSARGREETQYF; CDR3nt: TGCAGTGCCAGGGGGCGAGAAGAGACCCAGTACTTC
v_gene: TRBV4-3; j_gene: TRBJ2-7; d_gene: NA; abundance: many; CDR3aa: CASSQDGGYEQYF; CDR3nt: TGCGCCAGCAGCCAAGATGGCGGATACGAGCAGTACTTC
v_gene: TRBV6-2/TRBV6-3; j_gene: TRBJ1-3; d_gene: NA; abundance: many; CDR3aa: CASTIRRGNTIYF; CDR3nt: TGTGCCAGCACCATAAGGAGGGGAAACACCATATATTTT
v_gene: TRBV14; j_gene: TRBJ2-1; d_gene: TRBD2; abundance: many; CDR3aa: CASSPRAGGWSYNEQFF; CDR3nt: TGTGCCAGCAGCCCCCGGGCCGGGGGGTGGTCCTACAATGAGCAGTTCTTC
v_gene: TRBV20-1; j_gene: TRBJ2-6; d_gene: NA; abundance: many; CDR3aa: CSARDPSVGGSGANVLTF; CDR3nt: TGCAGTGCTAGAGATCCGTCGGTAGGGGGCTCTGGGGCCAACGTCCTGACTTTC
v_gene: TRBV20-1; j_gene: TRBJ2-1; d_gene: NA; abundance: many; CDR3aa: CSAQGNEQFF; CDR3nt: TGCAGTGCCCAGGGGAATGAGCAGTTCTTC
v_gene: TRBV5-1; j_gene: TRBJ2-4; d_gene: TRBD2; abundance: many; CDR3aa: CASSLVAGKENIQYF; CDR3nt: TGCGCCAGCAGCTTGGTAGCGGGGAAAGAAAACATTCAGTACTTC
v_gene: TRBV7-8; j_gene: TRBJ1-4; d_gene: TRBD1; abundance: medium-sized; CDR3aa: CASSLSGRGGEKLFF; CDR3nt: TGTGCCAGCAGCTTAAGTGGCAGGGGGGGCGAAAAACTGTTTTTT
v_gene: TRBV19; j_gene: TRBJ1-3; d_gene: NA; abundance: NA; CDR3aa: CASSTRAGLFRHTPGDTIYF; CDR3nt: TGTGCCAGTAGTACACGGGCAGGGCTGTTCCGGCACACACCTGGAGACACCATATATTTT
v_gene: TRBV12-3/TRBV12-4; j_gene: TRBJ1-5; d_gene: TRBD1; abundance: many; CDR3aa: CASSRDSLNQPQHF; CDR3nt: TGTGCCAGCAGTCGGGACAGCCTCAATCAGCCCCAGCATTTT
v_gene: TRBV12-3/TRBV12-4; j_gene: TRBJ1-1; d_gene: TRBD1; abundance: few; CDR3aa: CASSLRGRDRGRLNTEAFF; CDR3nt: TGTGCCAGCAGTTTAAGAGGCCGGGACAGGGGGCGTCTGAACACTGAAGCTTTCTTT
v_gene: TRBV11-1; j_gene: TRBJ2-6; d_gene: NA; abundance: NA; CDR3aa: CASSLYTVNWFGANVLTF; CDR3nt: TGTGCCAGCAGCTTATATACAGTCAATTGGTTTGGGGCCAACGTCCTGACTTTC
v_gene: TRBV19; j_gene: TRBJ2-3; d_gene: NA; abundance: many; CDR3aa: CASAAGRTDTQYF; CDR3nt: TGTGCCAGTGCCGCGGGACGCACAGATACGCAGTATTTT